The clone carrying this T cell receptor (beta chain) was recorded a few times. These data originate in a study of T-cell memory formation after mild COVID-19. From the 5' RACE reads, TCRdb called clonotypes with MiXCR, one entry per CDR3 protein. The table shows around 320,000 distinct CDR3 sequences, with roughly an eighth occurring only once. The V gene lost 3 bases and the J gene lost 4 bases, with 20 bases spanning the gap. The CDR3 totals 16 residues. From germline, CDR1 is SGHRS and CDR2 YFSETQ. This clonotype was sampled from a man younger than 30 who had mild COVID-19 (a few samples of this study predate the infection). Cell type and time point are not known. Specimen: PBMCs or a T cell subset sorted from them (not recorded which). This rearrangement joins TRBV5-1 to TRBJ2-7, with D tentatively TRBD1 (7 bases). CDR3 protein: CASSSAEGQLEYEQYF. The CDR3 nucleotides read TGCGCCAGCAGCTCGGCGGAGGGACAGCTCGAATACGAGCAGTACTTC. The full variable domain, in which reference TRBV5-1 and TRBJ2-7 provide the parts outside the CDR3, is KAGVTQTPRYLIKTRGQQVTLSCSPISGHRSVSWYQQTPGQGLQFLFEYFSETQRNKGNFPGRFSGRQFSNSRSEMNVSTLELGDSALYLCASSSAEGQLEYEQYFGPGTRLTVT.